These 2 T cell receptor beta chains came from one sample sequenced in a study of molecular identifiers for immune sequencing clone quantification (dated by TCRdb to the late 2010s). To prepare the library, PCR was applied. The sample was run on an Illumina HiSeq 4000. TCRdb reanalyzed the raw reads on its own, using fastp at Q25 for trimming and MiXCR for clone calling, and kept in-frame beta chains. Under each unique CDR3 protein, matching rows form one entry showing the most common genes and DNA. For this sample there are hundreds of thousands of distinct CDR3 sequences; 20% appear just once. The ten biggest clones cover 0.85% of the sample. Sequencing used naive CD8+ T cells from blood, with Jurkat cell RNA spiked in. Reading the label with the study, this specimen's cell subset or site is: FACS-sorted CD8+CD4-CCR7+CD45RA+ naive T cells. The receptor source for this set is a human donor in good health. Some libraries in this study had Jurkat cell RNA spiked in.

Comments on this clonotype: An end of the junction does not agree with germline; a read error may underlie this. The V call is TRBV7-9, the J call TRBJ2-2; 9 bases map to TRBD2. CDR3 size: 17 residues. From germline, CDR1 is SEHNR and CDR2 FQNEAQ (reference sequence). CDR3 in DNA: TGTGTCAGCAGCTTGGGCAGAGCGGGAGGCTCGACCGGGGAGCTGTTTTTT. Translated: CVSSLGRAGGSTGELFF.

This clonotype was counted only a few times. The chain employs TRBV27 and TRBJ2-7; no definite D call. The CDR3 has 14 amino acids. Looked up from germline, CDR1 is MNHEY and CDR2 is SMNVEV (reference sequence). V gave up 5 bases and J gave up 0 bases, with 11 bases separating them. CDR3 amino acids: CASSSSLLSYEQYF. CDR3 nucleotide sequence: TGTGCCAGCAGTAGTAGTTTACTCTCCTACGAGCAGTACTTC.